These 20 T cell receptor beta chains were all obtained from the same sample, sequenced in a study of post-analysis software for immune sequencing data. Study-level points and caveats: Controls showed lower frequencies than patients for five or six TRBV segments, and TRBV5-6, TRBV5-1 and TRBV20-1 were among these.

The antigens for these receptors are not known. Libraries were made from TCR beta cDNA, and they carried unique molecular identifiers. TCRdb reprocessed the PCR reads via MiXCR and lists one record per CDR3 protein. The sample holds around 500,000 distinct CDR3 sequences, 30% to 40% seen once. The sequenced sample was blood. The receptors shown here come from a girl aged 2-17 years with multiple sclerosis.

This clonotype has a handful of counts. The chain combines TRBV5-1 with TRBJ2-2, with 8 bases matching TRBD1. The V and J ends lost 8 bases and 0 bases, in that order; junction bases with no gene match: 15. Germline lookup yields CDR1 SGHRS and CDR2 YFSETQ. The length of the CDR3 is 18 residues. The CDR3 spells CASRMAGGLLTNTGELFF. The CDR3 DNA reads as TGCGCCAGTCGGATGGCAGGGGGCCTATTGACGAACACCGGGGAGCTGTTTTTT.

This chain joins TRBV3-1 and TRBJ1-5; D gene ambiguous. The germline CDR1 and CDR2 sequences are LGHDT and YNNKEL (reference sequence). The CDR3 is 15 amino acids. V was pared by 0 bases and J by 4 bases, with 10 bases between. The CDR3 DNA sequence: TGTGCCAGCAGCCAAGAGATGGCGGGGAATCAGCCCCAGCATTTT. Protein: CASSQEMAGNQPQHF.

The CDR3 sequence: CASSLGGQGAYEQFF. The CDR3 DNA reads as TGTGCCAGCAGCTTAGGGGGACAGGGGGCATATGAGCAGTTCTTC. J is TRBJ2-1 and V is TRBV7-2; 12 bases map to TRBD1. J lost 8 bases, V lost 1 base, and 3 bases had no gene match. The germline gives CDR1 SGHTA, CDR2 FQGNSA. The CDR3 length is 15 residues.

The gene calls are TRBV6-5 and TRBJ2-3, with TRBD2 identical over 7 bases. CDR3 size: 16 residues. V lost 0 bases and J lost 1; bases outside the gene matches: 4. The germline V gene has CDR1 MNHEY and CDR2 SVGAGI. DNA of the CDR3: TGTGCCAGCAGTTACTCGGAGCGGGGAGGCACAGATACGCAGTATTTT. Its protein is CASSYSERGGTDTQYF.

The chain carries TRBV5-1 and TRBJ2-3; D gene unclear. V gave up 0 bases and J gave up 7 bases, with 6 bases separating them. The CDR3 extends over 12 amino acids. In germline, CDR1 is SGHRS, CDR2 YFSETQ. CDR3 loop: CASSLDSYTQYF. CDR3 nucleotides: TGCGCCAGCAGCTTGGACTCATATACGCAGTATTTT.

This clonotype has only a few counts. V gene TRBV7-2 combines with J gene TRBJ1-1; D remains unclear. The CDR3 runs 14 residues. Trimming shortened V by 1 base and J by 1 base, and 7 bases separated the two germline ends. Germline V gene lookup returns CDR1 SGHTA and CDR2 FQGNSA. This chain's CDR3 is CASSLEQWNTEAFF. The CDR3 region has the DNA TGTGCCAGCAGCTTAGAACAGTGGAACACTGAAGCTTTCTTT.

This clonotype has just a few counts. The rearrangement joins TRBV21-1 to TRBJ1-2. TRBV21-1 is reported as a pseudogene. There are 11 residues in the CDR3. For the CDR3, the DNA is TGTGCCAGCAGCAGCCGGAATGGCTACACCTTC. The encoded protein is CASSSRNGYTF.

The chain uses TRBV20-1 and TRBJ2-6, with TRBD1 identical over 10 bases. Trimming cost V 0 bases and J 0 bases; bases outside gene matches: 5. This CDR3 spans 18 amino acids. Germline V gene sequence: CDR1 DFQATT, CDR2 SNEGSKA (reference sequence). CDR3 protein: CSARDFGTGVSGANVLTF. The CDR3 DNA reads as TGCAGTGCTAGAGATTTCGGGACAGGGGTCTCTGGGGCCAACGTCCTGACTTTC.

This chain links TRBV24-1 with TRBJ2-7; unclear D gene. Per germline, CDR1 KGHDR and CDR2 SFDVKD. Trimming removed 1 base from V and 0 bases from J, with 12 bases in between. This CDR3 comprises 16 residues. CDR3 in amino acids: CATSDLPQVNSYEQYF. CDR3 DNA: TGTGCCACCAGTGATTTACCCCAGGTGAACTCCTACGAGCAGTACTTC.

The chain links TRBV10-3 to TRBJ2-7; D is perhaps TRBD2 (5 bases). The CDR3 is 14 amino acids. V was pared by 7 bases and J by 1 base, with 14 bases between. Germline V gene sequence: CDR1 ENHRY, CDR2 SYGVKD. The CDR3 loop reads CAIMAREPSYEQYF. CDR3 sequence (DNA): TGTGCCATCATGGCGAGGGAGCCTTCCTACGAGCAGTACTTC.

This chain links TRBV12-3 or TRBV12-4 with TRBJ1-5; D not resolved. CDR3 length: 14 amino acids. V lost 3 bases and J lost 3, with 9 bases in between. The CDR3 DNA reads TGTGCCAGCAGTTTGGGTATATCCAATCAGCCCCAGCATTTT. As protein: CASSLGISNQPQHF.

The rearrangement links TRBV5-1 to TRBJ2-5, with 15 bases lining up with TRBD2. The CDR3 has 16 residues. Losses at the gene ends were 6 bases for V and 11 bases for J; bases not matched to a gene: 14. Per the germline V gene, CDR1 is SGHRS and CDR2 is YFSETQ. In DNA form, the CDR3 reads TGCGCCAGCACCGGGACTAGCGGGGGGACCCCCTACAAGCAGTACTTC. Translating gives CASTGTSGGTPYKQYF.

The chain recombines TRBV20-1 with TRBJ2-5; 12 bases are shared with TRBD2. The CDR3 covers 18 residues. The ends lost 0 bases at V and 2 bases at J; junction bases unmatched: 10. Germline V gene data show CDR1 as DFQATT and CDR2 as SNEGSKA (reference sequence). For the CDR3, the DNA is TGCAGTGCTAGAGATTGGCTAGCGGGGGGGCTCGTTCAAGAGACCCAGTACTTC. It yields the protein CSARDWLAGGLVQETQYF.

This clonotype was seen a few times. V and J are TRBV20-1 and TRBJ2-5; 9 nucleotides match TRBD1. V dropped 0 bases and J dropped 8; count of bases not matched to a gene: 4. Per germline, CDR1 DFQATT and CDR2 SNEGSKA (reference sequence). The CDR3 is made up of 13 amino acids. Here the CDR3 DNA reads TGCAGTGCTAGAGATATAACAGGGGGCACCCAGTACTTC. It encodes CSARDITGGTQYF.

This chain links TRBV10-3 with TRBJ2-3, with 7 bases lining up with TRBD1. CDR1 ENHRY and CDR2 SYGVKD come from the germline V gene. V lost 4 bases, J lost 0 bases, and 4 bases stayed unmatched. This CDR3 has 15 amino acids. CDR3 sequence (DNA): TGTGCCATCAGTGGAAGGGACAGAAGCACAGATACGCAGTATTTT. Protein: CAISGRDRSTDTQYF.

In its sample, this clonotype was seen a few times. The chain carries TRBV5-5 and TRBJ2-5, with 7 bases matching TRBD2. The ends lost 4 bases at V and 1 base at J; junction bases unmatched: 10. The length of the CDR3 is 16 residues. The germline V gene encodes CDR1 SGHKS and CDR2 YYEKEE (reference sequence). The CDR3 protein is CASSPGRQGFQETQYF. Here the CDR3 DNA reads TGTGCCAGCAGCCCCGGGAGGCAGGGCTTCCAAGAGACCCAGTACTTC.

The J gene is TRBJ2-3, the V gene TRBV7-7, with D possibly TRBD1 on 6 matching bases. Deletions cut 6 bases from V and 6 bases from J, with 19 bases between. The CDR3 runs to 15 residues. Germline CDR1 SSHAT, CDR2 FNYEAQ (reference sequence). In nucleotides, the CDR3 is TGTGCCAGCAGTGTTATGGGGGCGGAAACCGATACGCAGTATTTT. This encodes CASSVMGAETDTQYF.

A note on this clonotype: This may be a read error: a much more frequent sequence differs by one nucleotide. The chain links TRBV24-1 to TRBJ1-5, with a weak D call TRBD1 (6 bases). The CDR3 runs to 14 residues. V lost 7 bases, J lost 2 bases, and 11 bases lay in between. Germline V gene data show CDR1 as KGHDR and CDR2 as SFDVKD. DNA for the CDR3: TGTGCCACCAGGGAGGCAGGGGGCAATCAGCCCCAGCATTTT. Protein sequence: CATREAGGNQPQHF.

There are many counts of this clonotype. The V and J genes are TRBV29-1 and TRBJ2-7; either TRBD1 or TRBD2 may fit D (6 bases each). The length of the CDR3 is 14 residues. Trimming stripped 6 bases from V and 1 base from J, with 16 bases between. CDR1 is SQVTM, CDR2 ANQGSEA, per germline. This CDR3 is CSVGGGGGSYEQYF. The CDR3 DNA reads TGCAGCGTGGGGGGCGGAGGGGGATCCTACGAGCAGTACTTC.

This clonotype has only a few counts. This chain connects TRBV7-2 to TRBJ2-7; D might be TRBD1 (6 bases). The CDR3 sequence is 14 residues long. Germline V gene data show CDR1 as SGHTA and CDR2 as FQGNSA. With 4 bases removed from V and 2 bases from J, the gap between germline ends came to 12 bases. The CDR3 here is CASSSRGFPYEQYF. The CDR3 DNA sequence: TGTGCCAGCAGCTCCAGGGGATTCCCCTACGAGCAGTACTTC.